This TCR beta chain derives from a study of Graves' ophthalmopathy and Graves' hyperthyroidism. Cases classed as stable hyperthyroidism had no ophthalmopathy within 18 months of follow-up. RNA transcripts were the source from which TCR beta CDR3 regions were amplified. Second-round multiplex PCR followed a first-round RT-PCR using HTBI primers. One entry per CDR3 protein results from TCRdb running MiXCR on the multiplex PCR reads. Among about 620,000 distinct CDR3 sequences listed, approximately 22% were seen once. Germline V gene data show CDR1 as LGHNA and CDR2 as YSLEER. V lost 0 bases to trimming and J lost 5 bases; unmatched junction nucleotides: 11. The length of the CDR3 is 17 residues.

The chain joins TRBV4-3 to TRBJ1-2; TRBD1 matches 8 bases. The origin of this receptor is a woman between 18 and 29 years old with stable Graves' hyperthyroidism. Some clones in this sample may be carry-over from other donors' samples. The sample was peripheral blood. CDR3 DNA: TGCGCCAGCAGCCAAGAGCACCTTCGCAGGGGGCCGTATGGCTACACCTTC. This codes for CASSQEHLRRGPYGYTF.